This T cell receptor (beta chain) was identified during a study of persistence of HIV-infected CD4 T cells. Turning to the study itself: A couple of participants gave one leukapheresis sample; others gave up to roughly 180 mL blood repeatedly.

This clone was picked up one time. The antigen is undetermined. This CDR3 is built from 13 residues. The V end lost 3 bases, the J end lost 5 bases, and 10 bases lay between the germline ends. The germline V gene has CDR1 KGHSH and CDR2 LQKENI. Lysates of CMV-infected fibroblasts at 10 ug/mL stimulated these cells. Sorting of responding CD4+ T cells relied on upregulated CD40 ligand together with CD69. This was the immunoSEQ version 4 assay in survey mode. Each sample used up to roughly 1 ug genomic DNA diluted to approximately 10 ng/uL. The table came from immunoSEQ multiplex PCR; TCRdb's copy has only in-frame clones and leaves some out. This sample has about 7,000 clones, with 79% found just once.

This chain uses TRBV18 with TRBJ2-5; D remains ambiguous. This receptor was taken from an adult woman with HIV who was CMV-seropositive. The sequencing here drew on CD4+ T cells sorted from PBMCs after 18-hour stimulation, taken from a patient who received antiretroviral therapy. CDR3 sequence: CASSPLSGETQYF. DNA of the CDR3: TGTGCCAGCTCACCCTTATCCGGGGAGACCCAGTACTTC.